This T cell receptor beta chain was profiled in a study of blood T cell repertoires in COVID-19. Overall study context: T cells, B-cell-depleted T cells, or PBMCs provided the cDNA or gDNA that served as material.

Only in-frame clones appear in the TCRdb table, and some are missing; sequencing was by immunoSEQ multiplex PCR. The sample has some 72,000 clones, around nine tenths seen once. Germline CDR1 MNHEY, CDR2 SMNVEV (reference sequence). V trimming: 2 bases; J trimming: 4 bases; junction bases outside the gene matches: 4. CDR3 length: 15 amino acids. The TCR sequence derives from a man aged 45-65 years with active or convalescent COVID-19. The chain has TRBV27 and TRBJ2-5; 10 positions agree with TRBD2. Input material: peripheral blood. CDR3 coding DNA: TGTGCCAGCAGTTTAGGCCTAGCGGGGGTAGAGACCCAGTACTTC. Translating gives CASSLGLAGVETQYF.